One T cell receptor beta chain is described in this entry. This record comes from a study of cytomegalovirus exposure and HLA in healthy donors. The PCR contained 60 Vbeta and 13 Jbeta primers. The table came from immunoSEQ multiplex PCR; TCRdb's copy has only in-frame clones and leaves some out. The sample has some 85,000 clones, 78% seen once; the top ten hold 5.9%. The CDR3 extends over 15 amino acids. Per germline, CDR1 MNHEY and CDR2 SMNVEV (reference sequence). J gave up 4 bases and V 6 bases, and 6 bases lay outside the gene matches. The sample comprised PBMCs. The receptor's source is a man aged 18 to 30 in good health and CMV-seropositive. The gene calls are TRBV27 and TRBJ2-7; 13 bases agree with TRBD2. The CDR3 DNA follows: TGTGCCAGCAGCTGGACTAGCGGGGGATATTACGAGCAGTACTTC. It specifies CASSWTSGGYYEQYF.